The T cell receptor beta chain under discussion was sequenced for a study of control samples from healthy donors and cancer patients. Clones were sequenced by immunoSEQ multiplex PCR, and TCRdb holds only the in-frame ones, with some missing. The table has 200,000 or so clones, roughly 94% seen once. The germline CDR1 and CDR2 sequences are GTSNPN and SVGIG (reference sequence). The CDR3 extends over 13 amino acids. Between the trimmed V and J ends, which lost 1 base and 1 base, there was a span of 7 bases. The sample comprised blood. This rearrangement joins TRBV30 to TRBJ1-1, with no clear D. This receptor was taken from a man aged 50-60 years in good health. The CDR3 region is CAWSGAENTEAFF. The CDR3 nucleotides are TGTGCCTGGAGTGGAGCAGAGAACACTGAAGCTTTCTTT.